Described below is a single TCR beta chain sequence and its context. V was cut by 1 base and J by 0 bases, with 19 bases left in between. Looked up from germline, CDR1 is MGHRA and CDR2 is YSYEKL. CDR3 length: 20 residues. The record originates from a study of T cell changes during pregnancy in multiple sclerosis. Generated by immunoSEQ multiplex PCR, the TCRdb table keeps only in-frame clones and is missing some. Of 30,000 to 35,000 clones in the sample, about 90% were seen once. The sequence derives from a female donor with multiple sclerosis, enrolled in a pregnancy study. This chain joins TRBV4-1 and TRBJ2-6, with D maybe TRBD1 (5 bases). This specimen consisted of CD8+ T cells from peripheral blood mononuclear cells, obtained after pregnancy. Here the CDR3 reads CASSQGTLFRVDSGANVLTF. The CDR3 region has the DNA TGCGCCAGCAGCCAAGGAACCCTCTTCAGGGTGGACTCTGGGGCCAACGTCCTGACTTTC.